The 26 T cell receptor beta chains presented below share a single source sample, sequenced in a study of blood T cell repertoires in COVID-19. Here immunoSEQ multiplex PCR was the method, and the copy in TCRdb shows in-frame clones only, minus some. Counted here are roughly 45,000 clones, under 90% occurring once; the ten biggest clones make up about 0.36%. Source material: peripheral blood. These receptor sequences come from a human donor in a cohort sampled during active COVID-19.

The chain joins TRBV6-2 or TRBV6-3 to TRBJ1-2, with D tentatively TRBD1 (6 bases). The CDR3 sequence is 15 residues long. V shed 4 bases and J shed 7 bases, with 19 bases lying between them. Germline V gives CDR1 MNHEY, CDR2 SVGEGT. The CDR3 region has the DNA TGTGCCAGCAGTTCCGCTTCCGACAGGCCGGGTGGCTACACCTTC. This codes for CASSSASDRPGGYTF.

The J gene is TRBJ1-5, the V gene TRBV5-1; D remains ambiguous. CDR3 length: 15 amino acids. The V gene's germline CDR1 is SGHRS and CDR2 YFSETQ. With 5 bases removed from V and 5 bases from J, the gap between germline ends came to 17 bases. CDR3 nucleotides: TGCGCCAGCAGAAGGTCAACTGGGGAGCATCAGCCCCAGCATTTT. Protein sequence: CASRRSTGEHQPQHF.

This clone was seen once. The chain joins TRBV4-3 to TRBJ1-1; D is undetermined. The germline CDR1 and CDR2 sequences are LGHNA and YSLEER. V lost 2 bases to trimming and J lost 0 bases, with 10 bases between them. The CDR3 runs 15 residues. The CDR3 protein is CASSQNAVLNTEAFF. The CDR3 nucleotides read TGCGCCAGCAGCCAAAACGCGGTGTTGAACACTGAAGCTTTCTTT.

The CDR3 is CSVQEITGNTEAFF. CDR3 nucleotides: TGCAGCGTCCAGGAAATCACAGGGAACACTGAAGCTTTCTTT. The chain joins TRBV29-1 to TRBJ1-1; possibly TRBD1 for D (5 bases). The CDR3 spans 14 residues. Trimming took 6 bases from V and 1 from J, leaving 15 bases between them. Germline V CDR1 and CDR2: SQVTM, ANQGSEA.

The V call is TRBV18, the J call TRBJ1-2; a weak D match, TRBD1 (6 bases). V was cut by 3 bases and J by 1 base, with 21 bases left in between. Germline V gene data show CDR1 as KGHSH and CDR2 as LQKENI. This CDR3 is built from 18 residues. CDR3 sequence: CASSPSLFRTAFNYGYTF. CDR3 bases: TGTGCCAGCTCACCTTCCCTATTTCGGACAGCTTTTAACTATGGCTACACCTTC. Variable domain in full (rest from reference TRBV18 and TRBJ1-2): NAGVMQNPRHLVRRRGQEARLRCSPMKGHSHVYWYRQLPEEGLKFMVYLQKENIIDESGMPKERFSAEFPKEGPSILRIQQVVRGDSAAYFCASSPSLFRTAFNYGYTFGSGTRLTVV.

The rearrangement joins TRBV10-3 to TRBJ1-1, with D possibly TRBD1 on 6 matching bases. The CDR3 consists of 13 residues. V lost 11 bases and J 4 bases, leaving 17 bases between the germline ends. Germline V gene data show CDR1 as ENHRY and CDR2 as SYGVKD. The CDR3 spells CASGGAGITEAFF. The CDR3 DNA reads TGTGCCTCGGGGGGCGCGGGTATCACTGAAGCTTTCTTT.

V and J are TRBV11-2 and TRBJ2-7, with TRBD1 identical over 10 bases. Germline V CDR1 and CDR2: SGHAT, FQNNGV. CDR3 length: 16 residues. With V trimmed by 0 bases and J by 3 bases, 5 bases remained unmatched. CDR3 sequence reads: CASSLEDWDRGYEQYF. The CDR3 nucleotides read TGTGCCAGCAGCTTAGAAGACTGGGACAGGGGCTACGAGCAGTACTTC.

This chain joins TRBV29-1 and TRBJ1-1, with a tentative D call TRBD1 (6 bases). Germline CDR1 and CDR2: SQVTM and ANQGSEA. Trimming stripped 0 bases from V and 3 bases from J, with 17 bases between. The CDR3 is 16 residues long. The CDR3 here is CSVEEGAQGTHTEAFF. The CDR3 DNA sequence: TGCAGCGTTGAAGAAGGAGCTCAGGGGACCCACACTGAAGCTTTCTTT. Drawing the rest from reference TRBV29-1 and TRBJ1-1, the complete variable domain is SAVISQKPSRDICQRGTSLTIQCQVDSQVTMMFWYRQQPGQSLTLIATANQGSEATYESGFVIDKFPISRPNLTFSTLTVSNMSPEDSSIYLCSVEEGAQGTHTEAFFGQGTRLTVV.

The chain uses TRBV19 and TRBJ2-7; TRBD1 matches at 9 bases. The germline V gene has CDR1 LNHDA and CDR2 SQIVND (reference sequence). The V segment lost 6 bases and the J segment 2 bases; nucleotides outside the gene matches: 8. This CDR3 spans 15 amino acids. The CDR3 spells CASRTAGTGTYEQYF. CDR3 nucleotide sequence: TGTGCCAGTAGGACCGCCGGGACAGGGACCTACGAGCAGTACTTC. Full variable domain (missing parts from reference TRBV19 and TRBJ2-7): DGGITQSPKYLFRKEGQNVTLSCEQNLNHDAMYWYRQDPGQGLRLIYYSQIVNDFQKGDIAEGYSVSREKKESFPLTVTSAQKNPTAFYLCASRTAGTGTYEQYFGPGTRLTVT.

The J gene is TRBJ1-1, the V gene TRBV6-1; D is possibly TRBD1 (6 bases). V gave up 2 bases and J gave up 4 bases, with 20 bases separating them. This CDR3 has 17 amino acids. Germline CDR1 reads MNHNS; CDR2 reads SASEGT. The CDR3 DNA reads as TGTGCCAGCAGTGAAAATTACAGGGTAGACTATTCCACTGAAGCTTTCTTT. It specifies CASSENYRVDYSTEAFF.

The chain employs TRBV4-3 and TRBJ2-7, with D possibly TRBD1 on 5 matching bases. The V end was cut by 3 bases, the J end by 2 bases, with 14 bases between. The CDR3 loop spans 15 amino acids. In germline, CDR1 is LGHNA, CDR2 YSLEER. DNA of the CDR3: TGCGCCAGCAGCCAGGATCCAGGGTATCCCTACGAGCAGTACTTC. Encoded protein: CASSQDPGYPYEQYF.

The V gene is TRBV4-3, the J gene TRBJ1-4; TRBD1 matches 8 bases. CDR1 is LGHNA and CDR2 is YSLEER in the germline V gene. The CDR3 has 16 residues. V gave up 0 bases and J gave up 11 bases; unmatched junction bases: 11. The CDR3 region is CASSQEVSDRVGKLFF. In DNA, the CDR3 is TGCGCCAGCAGCCAAGAGGTATCGGACAGGGTCGGGAAACTGTTTTTT.

This chain joins TRBV6-5 and TRBJ1-1; D is uncertain. The CDR3 spans 13 residues. Germline CDR1 MNHEY, CDR2 SVGAGI. The V and J ends lost 6 bases and 1 base respectively, with 9 bases between them. In DNA form, the CDR3 reads TGTGCCAGCAGCCCGACGGGGAACACTGAAGCTTTCTTT. Protein: CASSPTGNTEAFF.

The gene calls are TRBV9 and TRBJ2-7; a weak D match, TRBD2 (6 bases). Deletions cut 0 bases from V and 0 bases from J, with 7 bases between. This CDR3 contains 14 residues. Germline CDR1 reads SGDLS; CDR2 reads YYNGEE. CDR3 in DNA: TGTGCCAGCAGCGTAGACGGGAGCTCCTACGAGCAGTACTTC. As protein: CASSVDGSSYEQYF. Supplemented by reference TRBV9 and TRBJ2-7, the full variable domain reads DSGVTQTPKHLITATGQRVTLRCSPRSGDLSVYWYQQSLDQGLQFLIQYYNGEERAKGNILERFSAQQFPDLHSELNLSSLELGDSALYFCASSVDGSSYEQYFGPGTRLTVT.

In DNA, the CDR3 is TGTGCCAGCAGCCAAGAGACCTGGGGGCCTGGAAACACCATATATTTT. It translates to CASSQETWGPGNTIYF. The chain combines TRBV4-2 with TRBJ1-3, with D possibly TRBD1 on 6 matching bases. V was pared by 0 bases and J by 2 bases, with 11 bases between. CDR1 and CDR2 from the germline V gene are LGHNA and YNFKEQ. The CDR3 totals 16 residues.

The chain uses TRBV4-3 and TRBJ1-2; the D gene is possibly TRBD1 (5 bases). This CDR3 region has 14 residues. The V end was cut by 0 bases, the J end by 8 bases, with 13 bases between. Germline assignment: CDR1 LGHNA and CDR2 YSLEER. CDR3 sequence reads: CASSQDRVRDGYTF. CDR3 sequence (DNA): TGCGCCAGCAGCCAAGACAGGGTGCGGGACGGCTACACCTTC.

This clone has more than one count but fewer than ten. The V and J genes are TRBV15 and TRBJ2-7; D unresolved. V lost 4 bases and J 1 base, leaving 8 bases between the germline ends. Germline V gives CDR1 LNHNV, CDR2 YYDKDF (reference sequence). CDR3 length: 13 residues. CDR3 sequence: CATSIGRSYEQYF. CDR3 coding DNA: TGTGCCACCAGCATCGGCAGGTCCTACGAGCAGTACTTC.

Details on this clone: At one of its ends the junction is not consistent with the germline gene, which may arise from a read error. The CDR3 coding sequence is TGTGCCAGCCGTGAGGGGACAGGGGGCTACGAGCAGTACTTC. Translated: CASREGTGGYEQYF. The J gene is TRBJ2-7, the V gene TRBV6-1; 11 bases are a match to TRBD1. CDR1 is MNHNS, CDR2 SASEGT, per germline. This CDR3 spans 14 amino acids.

The chain has TRBV9 and TRBJ1-1; the D is unclear. Per germline, CDR1 SGDLS and CDR2 YYNGEE. The CDR3 loop spans 14 amino acids. Trimming removed 0 bases from V and 1 base from J, with 7 bases in between. CDR3 residues: CASSVGAQNTEAFF. Here the CDR3 DNA reads TGTGCCAGCAGCGTAGGCGCTCAGAACACTGAAGCTTTCTTT. Complete variable domain (other parts from reference TRBV9 and TRBJ1-1): DSGVTQTPKHLITATGQRVTLRCSPRSGDLSVYWYQQSLDQGLQFLIQYYNGEERAKGNILERFSAQQFPDLHSELNLSSLELGDSALYFCASSVGAQNTEAFFGQGTRLTVV.

The rearrangement joins TRBV14 to TRBJ1-1; TRBD1 agrees at 11 bases. Germline V gives CDR1 SGHDN, CDR2 FVKESK. With V trimmed by 3 bases and J by 1 base, 7 bases remained unmatched. The CDR3 has 17 residues. CDR3 sequence reads: CASSHLRDRGSNTEAFF. The CDR3 nucleotides are TGTGCCAGCAGCCACCTCCGGGACAGGGGGTCGAACACTGAAGCTTTCTTT.

This clone was detected a few times. V gene TRBV19 combines with J gene TRBJ1-5; weak D call: TRBD1 (5 bases). The CDR3 consists of 15 residues. Looked up from germline, CDR1 is LNHDA and CDR2 is SQIVND (reference sequence). The V gene lost 1 base and the J gene lost 1 base, with 8 bases spanning the gap. CDR3 region: CASSIGTRSNQPQHF. The CDR3 DNA sequence: TGTGCCAGTAGTATAGGGACAAGGAGCAATCAGCCCCAGCATTTT.

CDR3 nucleotides: TGCAGTGCTAGAGTCAGCTATGGCTACACCTTC. This codes for CSARVSYGYTF. The chain combines TRBV20-1 with TRBJ1-2; no definite D call. This CDR3 is built from 11 residues. From germline, CDR1 is DFQATT and CDR2 SNEGSKA (reference sequence). Trimming pared 1 base from V and 4 bases from J, leaving 4 bases between.

The CDR3 loop reads CASSPYIEKLFF. The CDR3 DNA reads TGTGCCAGCTCACCCTATATTGAAAAACTGTTTTTT. This chain joins TRBV18 and TRBJ1-4, with D unclear. CDR3 size: 12 residues. Germline assignment: CDR1 KGHSH and CDR2 LQKENI. The germline V and J ends were trimmed by 3 bases and 7 bases, with 6 bases remaining between them.

V gene TRBV11-3 combines with J gene TRBJ1-2; D not certain. There are 16 residues in the CDR3. The V end was cut by 1 base, the J end by 4 bases, with 16 bases between. The germline V gene has CDR1 SGHNT and CDR2 YENEEA. The CDR3 region is CASSLGYVASVYGYTF. The CDR3 bases are TGTGCCAGCAGCTTAGGTTACGTGGCATCAGTCTATGGCTACACCTTC.

This chain links TRBV11-3 with TRBJ2-7; the match to TRBD1 covers 10 bases. The CDR3 has 13 residues. Trimming cost V 5 bases and J 5 bases; bases outside gene matches: 3. CDR1 and CDR2 (germline): SGHNT, YENEEA. The CDR3 nucleotides are TGTGCCAGCAGCCTGGGGACAGGGGACGAGCAGTACTTC. Its protein product is CASSLGTGDEQYF.

J is TRBJ1-2 and V is TRBV27; weak D call: TRBD1 (5 bases). The CDR3 sequence is 14 residues long. Per the germline V gene, CDR1 is MNHEY and CDR2 is SMNVEV (reference sequence). V dropped 8 bases and J dropped 5 bases, with 18 bases sitting between them. Here the CDR3 reads CASGEARVEYGYTF. The CDR3 DNA is TGTGCCAGCGGAGAAGCCAGGGTTGAATATGGCTACACCTTC.